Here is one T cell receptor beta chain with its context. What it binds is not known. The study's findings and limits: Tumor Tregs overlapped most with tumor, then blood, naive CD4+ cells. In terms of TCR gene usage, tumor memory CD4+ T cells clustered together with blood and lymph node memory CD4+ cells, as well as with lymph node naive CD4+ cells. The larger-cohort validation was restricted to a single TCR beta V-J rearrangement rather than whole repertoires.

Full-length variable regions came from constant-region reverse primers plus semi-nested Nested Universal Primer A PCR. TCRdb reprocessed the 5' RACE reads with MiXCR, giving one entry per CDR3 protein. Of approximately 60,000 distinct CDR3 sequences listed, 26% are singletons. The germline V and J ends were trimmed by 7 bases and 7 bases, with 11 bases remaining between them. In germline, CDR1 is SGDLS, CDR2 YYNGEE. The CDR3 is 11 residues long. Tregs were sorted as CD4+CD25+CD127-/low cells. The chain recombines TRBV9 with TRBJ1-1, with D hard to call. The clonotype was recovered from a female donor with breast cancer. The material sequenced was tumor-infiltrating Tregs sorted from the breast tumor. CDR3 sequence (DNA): TGTGCCAGCGGGAGTTGGAGTGAAGCTTTCTTT. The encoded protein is CASGSWSEAFF.